This T cell receptor beta chain comes out of a study of graft-versus-host responses after intestinal transplantation. Background on the study: Each transplant was multivisceral, liver-intestinal, or isolated intestinal.

Sequenced by immunoSEQ multiplex PCR; TCRdb stores in-frame clones only, minus some. The data hold 80,000 or so clones, with around 92% observed a single time. Notes on this clone: The antigen remains undetermined.

Study-wide points: Peak circulating GvH clone levels were associated with early post-transplant HvG declines.

V gave up 1 base and J gave up 8 bases, with 14 bases separating them. CDR3 length: 13 amino acids. Germline V gives CDR1 SQVTM, CDR2 ANQGSEA. The chain combines TRBV29-1 with TRBJ1-1; tentative D call: TRBD1 (6 bases). The source was PBMCs, collected 98 days after intestinal transplantation. This clonotype was sampled from a human patient who received an intestinal transplant, so some T cells may come from the graft donor. The CDR3 DNA follows: TGCAGCGTTGAAGGGGGGCAGGCTGCCGAAGCTTTCTTT. Protein sequence: CSVEGGQAAEAFF.